These T cell receptor beta chains were read from a single sample in a study of blood T cell repertoires in COVID-19. Clones were read by immunoSEQ multiplex PCR, and TCRdb kept only the in-frame ones, dropping some. This sample has 110,000 to 150,000 clones, with around four fifths found just once. The source material was PBMCs or T cells enriched from blood (not recorded which). These receptors were collected from a woman aged 40-49 years who had recovered from COVID-19. CDR3s leave out the opening cysteine and the closing phenylalanine or tryptophan. Clone size is shown for a subset of rows, as once, few, many or a class of expanded clone.

j_call v_call clone_size cdr3_aa
TRBJ2-2 TRBV29-1 - SVAAGGNTGELF
TRBJ2-5 TRBV4-1 - ASSQEPGLQNQETQY
TRBJ2-5 TRBV3-1/TRBV3-2 - ASSYGGETQY
TRBJ2-3 TRBV7-7 - ASSEGLAVTDTQY
TRBJ1-5 TRBV5-6 - ASSLFGQDSNQPQH
TRBJ2-2 TRBV5-1 few ASSLLSVGELF
TRBJ1-2 TRBV5-1 once ASSPRQAAGYGYT
TRBJ2-7 TRBV6-5 - ASSRSGDPRSEQY
TRBJ2-3 TRBV5-4 once ASSRTLQGSDTQY
TRBJ2-1 TRBV12-3/TRBV12-4 - ASSPSNEQF
TRBJ2-2 TRBV30 - AWSATTSGRFGNTGELF
TRBJ2-3 TRBV7-9 - ASTGTGSTDTQY
TRBJ1-1 TRBV12-5 - ATQGTVDTEAF
TRBJ2-2 TRBV6-6 - ASSPHSGRAITGELF
TRBJ2-3 TRBV9 - ASRAGELDTQY
TRBJ2-7 TRBV4-1 few ASSPQTGQGKDYEQY
TRBJ1-6 TRBV19 - ASSTSSGNYNSPLH
TRBJ2-5 TRBV7-8 - ASSPRWGLKETQY
TRBJ2-1 TRBV27 - ASRSNLAISSYNEQF
TRBJ2-1 TRBV5-1 - ASSLGQEYNEQF
TRBJ2-1 TRBV9 - ASSVQREQSSYNEQF
TRBJ2-7 TRBV30 - AWSLGLAGYEQY
TRBJ1-2 TRBV5-6 once ASSYGQGPNYGYT
TRBJ1-5 TRBV12-3/TRBV12-4 - ASSFENQPQH
TRBJ1-2 TRBV28 - ASSFSTPQGIYGYT
TRBJ2-7 TRBV5-1 - ASSFGTEIYEQY
TRBJ2-1 TRBV29-1 - SVDGGGAGAYNEQF
TRBJ2-7 TRBV28 - ASSSLLTRQGPN
TRBJ2-7 TRBV2 - ASSEALGGGPYEQY
TRBJ2-1 TRBV19 - ASSILAGNNEQF
TRBJ2-1 TRBV11-2 - ASSPRLEFHEQF
TRBJ2-5 TRBV2 - ASRPPAGGLETQY
TRBJ2-3 TRBV14 - ASSHNKEWPSTDTQY
TRBJ2-5 TRBV5-1 - ASTLGGQETQY
TRBJ1-2 TRBV4-1 - ASSQDPNSYGYT
TRBJ2-7 TRBV5-8 - ASSFDRGLSYEQY
TRBJ2-1 TRBV5-1 - ASSLEASGVTAYNEQF
TRBJ2-2 TRBV4-1 once ASSQWGARVAGERTGELF
TRBJ2-7 TRBV6-1 - ASSEDPGQGSYEQY
TRBJ2-7 TRBV6-6 - ASSPNLYPLY
TRBJ1-2 TRBV27 - ASSLSRTDGYT
TRBJ2-1 TRBV7-9 - ASSVTSGSYNEQF
TRBJ2-1 TRBV14 few ASSQHGLREQF
TRBJ1-2 TRBV30 - AWSVLNSYYGYT
TRBJ1-5 TRBV7-9 few ASSQGTSQPQH
TRBJ2-7 TRBV5-1 - ASSLVRGSYEQY
TRBJ2-7 TRBV7-9 once ASSLGPGQGLSYEQY
TRBJ2-3 TRBV11-3 few ASSLGLREVIDTQY
TRBJ1-3 TRBV6-5 few ASTGGQNSGNTIY
TRBJ1-5 TRBV7-2 once ASSPQDQPQH
TRBJ2-3 TRBV19 - ASSRGTSTDTQY
TRBJ2-5 TRBV5-1 - ASSFPGSRGESSNHPETQY
TRBJ2-7 TRBV9 once ASSVGQGGEQY
TRBJ2-3 TRBV30 - AWCEGTSTDTQY
TRBJ2-7 TRBV1 - TSSHPAGGPHEQY
TRBJ2-1 TRBV6-2/TRBV6-3 - ASSTHGFTGTGYRNEQF
TRBJ1-2 TRBV20-1 once SALDWYGYT